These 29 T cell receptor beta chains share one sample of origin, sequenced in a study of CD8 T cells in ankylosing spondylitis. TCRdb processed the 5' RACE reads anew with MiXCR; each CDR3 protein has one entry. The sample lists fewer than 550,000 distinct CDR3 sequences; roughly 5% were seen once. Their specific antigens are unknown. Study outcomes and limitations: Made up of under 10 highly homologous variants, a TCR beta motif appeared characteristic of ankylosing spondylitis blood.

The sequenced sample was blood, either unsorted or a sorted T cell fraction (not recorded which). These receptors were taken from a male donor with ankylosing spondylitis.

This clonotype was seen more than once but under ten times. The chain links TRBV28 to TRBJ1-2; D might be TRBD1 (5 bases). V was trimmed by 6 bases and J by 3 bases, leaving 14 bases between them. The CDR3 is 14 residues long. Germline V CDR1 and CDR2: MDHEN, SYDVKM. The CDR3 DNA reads TGTGCCAGCAGCCCCGGGGGGGTCGACTATGGCTACACCTTC. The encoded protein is CASSPGGVDYGYTF.

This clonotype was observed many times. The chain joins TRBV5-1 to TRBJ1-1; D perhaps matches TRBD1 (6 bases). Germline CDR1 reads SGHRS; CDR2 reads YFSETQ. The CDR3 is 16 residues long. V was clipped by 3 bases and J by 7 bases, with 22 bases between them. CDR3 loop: CASSWPDSSSGGEAFF. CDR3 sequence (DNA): TGCGCCAGCAGCTGGCCGGACAGTTCGTCAGGCGGTGAAGCTTTCTTT.

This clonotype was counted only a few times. CDR3 sequence reads: CASSSPGGGLDSEQYF. The CDR3 DNA sequence: TGTGCCAGCAGTTCCCCCGGGGGAGGGCTGGACTCCGAGCAGTACTTC. The genes are TRBV28 and TRBJ2-7, with 7 bases that match TRBD2. The CDR3 consists of 16 residues. V lost 4 bases to trimming and J lost 6 bases; unmatched junction nucleotides: 15. CDR1 MDHEN and CDR2 SYDVKM come from the germline V gene.

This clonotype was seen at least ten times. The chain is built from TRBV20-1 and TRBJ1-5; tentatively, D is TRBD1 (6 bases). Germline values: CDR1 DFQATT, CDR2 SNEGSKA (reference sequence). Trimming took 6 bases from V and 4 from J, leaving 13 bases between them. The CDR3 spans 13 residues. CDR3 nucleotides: TGCAGTGCCGGAAGGACAGCGAATCAGCCCCAGCATTTT. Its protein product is CSAGRTANQPQHF.

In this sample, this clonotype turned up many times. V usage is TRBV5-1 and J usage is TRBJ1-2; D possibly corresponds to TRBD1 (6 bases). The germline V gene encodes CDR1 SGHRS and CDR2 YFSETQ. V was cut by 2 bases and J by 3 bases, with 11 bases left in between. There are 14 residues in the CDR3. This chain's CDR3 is CASSFTGPYYGYTF. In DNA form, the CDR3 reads TGCGCCAGCAGCTTTACAGGGCCTTACTATGGCTACACCTTC.

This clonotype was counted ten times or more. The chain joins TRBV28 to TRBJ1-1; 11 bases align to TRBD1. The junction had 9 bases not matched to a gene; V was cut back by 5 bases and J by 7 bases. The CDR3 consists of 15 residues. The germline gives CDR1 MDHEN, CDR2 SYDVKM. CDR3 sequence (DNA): TGTGCCAGCAGTATCAGGACAGGGGGCGAGGGTGAAGCTTTCTTT. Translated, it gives CASSIRTGGEGEAFF.

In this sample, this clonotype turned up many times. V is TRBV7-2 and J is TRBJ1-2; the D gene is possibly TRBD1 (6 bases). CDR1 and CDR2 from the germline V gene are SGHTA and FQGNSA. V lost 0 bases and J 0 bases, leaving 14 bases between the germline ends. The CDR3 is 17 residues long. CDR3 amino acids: CASSLAFRQATNYGYTF. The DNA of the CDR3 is TGTGCCAGCAGCTTAGCCTTTCGACAGGCCACTAACTATGGCTACACCTTC.

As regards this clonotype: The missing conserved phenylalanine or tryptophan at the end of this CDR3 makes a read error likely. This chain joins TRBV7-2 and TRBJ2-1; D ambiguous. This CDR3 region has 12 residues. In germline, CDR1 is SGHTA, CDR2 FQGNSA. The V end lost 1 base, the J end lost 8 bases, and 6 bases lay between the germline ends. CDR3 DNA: TGTGCCAGCAGCTTAGTCGCTTATGAGCAGTTCCTC. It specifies CASSLVAYEQFL.

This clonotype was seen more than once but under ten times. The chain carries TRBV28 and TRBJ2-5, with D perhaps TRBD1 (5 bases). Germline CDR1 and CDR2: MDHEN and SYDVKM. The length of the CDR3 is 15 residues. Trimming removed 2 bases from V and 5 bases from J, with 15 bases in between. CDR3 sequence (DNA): TGTGCCAGCAGTTTACCAGCCGACAGTAGGGAGACCCAGTACTTC. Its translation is CASSLPADSRETQYF.

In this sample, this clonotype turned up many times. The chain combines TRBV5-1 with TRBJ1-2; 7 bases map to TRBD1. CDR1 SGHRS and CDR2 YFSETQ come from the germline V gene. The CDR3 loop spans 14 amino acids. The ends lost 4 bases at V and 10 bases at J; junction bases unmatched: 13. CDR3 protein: CASSGGQTSQDYTF. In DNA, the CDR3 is TGCGCCAGCAGCGGGGGACAGACCTCCCAGGACTACACCTTC. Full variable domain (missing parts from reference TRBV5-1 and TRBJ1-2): KAGVTQTPRYLIKTRGQQVTLSCSPISGHRSVSWYQQTPGQGLQFLFEYFSETQRNKGNFPGRFSGRQFSNSRSEMNVSTLELGDSALYLCASSGGQTSQDYTFGSGTRLTVV.

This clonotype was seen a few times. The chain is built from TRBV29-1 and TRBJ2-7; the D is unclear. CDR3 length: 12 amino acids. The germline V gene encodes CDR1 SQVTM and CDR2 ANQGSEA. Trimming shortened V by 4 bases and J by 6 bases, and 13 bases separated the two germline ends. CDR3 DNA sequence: TGCAGCGTTGCGGGCACCCTTGGCGAGCAGTACTTC. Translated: CSVAGTLGEQYF.

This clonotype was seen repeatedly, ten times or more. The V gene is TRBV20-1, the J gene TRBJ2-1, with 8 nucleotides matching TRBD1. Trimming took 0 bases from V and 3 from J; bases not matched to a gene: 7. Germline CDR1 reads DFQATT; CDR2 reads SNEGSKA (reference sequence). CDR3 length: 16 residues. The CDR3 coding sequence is TGCAGTGCTAGAGATCGCCGACAGGGGTACTACAATGAGCAGTTCTTC. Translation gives CSARDRRQGYYNEQFF.

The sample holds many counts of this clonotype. This CDR3 reads CSARAGLAGGQPQHF. CDR3 in DNA: TGCAGTGCTAGAGCGGGGCTTGCAGGGGGGCAGCCCCAGCATTTT. The rearrangement uses TRBV20-1 and TRBJ1-5; 7 bases line up with TRBD1. The germline V gene has CDR1 DFQATT and CDR2 SNEGSKA (reference sequence). The CDR3 spans 15 residues. V trimming: 1 base; J trimming: 7 bases; junction bases outside the gene matches: 10.

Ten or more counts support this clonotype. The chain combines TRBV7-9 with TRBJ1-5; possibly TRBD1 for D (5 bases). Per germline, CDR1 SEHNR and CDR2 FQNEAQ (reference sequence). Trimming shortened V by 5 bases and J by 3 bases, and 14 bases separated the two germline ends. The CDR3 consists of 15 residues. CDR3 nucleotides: TGTGCCAGCAGCATGGGACGGAGATTCAATCAGCCCCAGCATTTT. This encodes CASSMGRRFNQPQHF.

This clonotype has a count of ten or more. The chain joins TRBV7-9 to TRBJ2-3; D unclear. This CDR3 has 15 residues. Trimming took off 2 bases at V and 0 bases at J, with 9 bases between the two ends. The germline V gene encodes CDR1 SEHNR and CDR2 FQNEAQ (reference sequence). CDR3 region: CASSLRRLSTDTQYF. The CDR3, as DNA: TGTGCCAGCAGCTTAAGACGGCTAAGCACAGATACGCAGTATTTT.

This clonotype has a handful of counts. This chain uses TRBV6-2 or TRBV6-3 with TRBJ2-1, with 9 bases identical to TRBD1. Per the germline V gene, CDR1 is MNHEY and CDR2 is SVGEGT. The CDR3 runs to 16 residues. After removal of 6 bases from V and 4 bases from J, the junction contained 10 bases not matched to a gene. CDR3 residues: CASSLNVDRGYNEQFF. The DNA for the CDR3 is TGTGCCAGCAGCCTAAACGTGGACAGGGGATACAATGAGCAGTTCTTC.

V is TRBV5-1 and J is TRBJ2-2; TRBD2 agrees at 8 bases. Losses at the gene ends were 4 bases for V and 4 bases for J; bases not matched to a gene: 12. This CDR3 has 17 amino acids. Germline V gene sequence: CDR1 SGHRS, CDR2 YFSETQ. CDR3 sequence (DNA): TGCGCCAGCAGCCACGCAGCGGGGGACCCGGGCACCGGGGAGCTGTTTTTT. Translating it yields CASSHAAGDPGTGELFF.

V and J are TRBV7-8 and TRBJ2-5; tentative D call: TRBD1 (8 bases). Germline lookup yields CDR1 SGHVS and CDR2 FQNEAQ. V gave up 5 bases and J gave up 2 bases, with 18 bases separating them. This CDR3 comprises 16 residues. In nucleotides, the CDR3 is TGTGCCAGCAGCAACAATTACAGGGGGGGGCAAGAGACCCAGTACTTC. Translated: CASSNNYRGGQETQYF. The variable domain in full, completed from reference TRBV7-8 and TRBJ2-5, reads GAGVSQSPRYKVAKRGQDVALRCDPISGHVSLFWYQQALGQGPEFLTYFQNEAQLDKSGLPSDRFFAERPEGSVSTLKIQRTQQEDSAVYLCASSNNYRGGQETQYFGPGTRLLVL.

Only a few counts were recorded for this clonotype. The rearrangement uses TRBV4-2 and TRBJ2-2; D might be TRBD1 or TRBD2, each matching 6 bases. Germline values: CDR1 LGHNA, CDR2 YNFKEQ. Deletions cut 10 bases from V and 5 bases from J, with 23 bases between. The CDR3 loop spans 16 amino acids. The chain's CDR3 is CAMGPGRRGRTGELFF. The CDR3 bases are TGTGCCATGGGCCCCGGGCGGAGGGGGAGGACCGGGGAGCTGTTTTTT.

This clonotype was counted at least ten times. This chain's CDR3 is CASRPNGGNEKLFF. CDR3 DNA sequence: TGTGCCAGCAGACCGAACGGTGGTAATGAAAAACTGTTTTTT. The chain carries TRBV12-3 or TRBV12-4 and TRBJ1-4; D gene uncertain. CDR3 size: 14 residues. The V gene lost 6 bases and the J gene lost 4 bases, with 12 bases spanning the gap.

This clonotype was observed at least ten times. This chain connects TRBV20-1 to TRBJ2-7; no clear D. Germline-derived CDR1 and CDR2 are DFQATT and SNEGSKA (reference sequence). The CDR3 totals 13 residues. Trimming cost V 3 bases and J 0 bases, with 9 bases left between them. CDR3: CSARGSLSYEQYF. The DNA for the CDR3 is TGCAGTGCTAGGGGGTCCCTCTCCTACGAGCAGTACTTC.

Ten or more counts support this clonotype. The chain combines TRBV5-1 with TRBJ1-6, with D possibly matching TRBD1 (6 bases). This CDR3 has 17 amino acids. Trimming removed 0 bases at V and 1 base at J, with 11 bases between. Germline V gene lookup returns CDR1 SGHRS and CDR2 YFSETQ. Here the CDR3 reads CASSLVGAGSYNSPLHF. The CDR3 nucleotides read TGCGCCAGCAGCTTGGTGGGGGCAGGATCCTATAATTCACCCCTCCACTTT.

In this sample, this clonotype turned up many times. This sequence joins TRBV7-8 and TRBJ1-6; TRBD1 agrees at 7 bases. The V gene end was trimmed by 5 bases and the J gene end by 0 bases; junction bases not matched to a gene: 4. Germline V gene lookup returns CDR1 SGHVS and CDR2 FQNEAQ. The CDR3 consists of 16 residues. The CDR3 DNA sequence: TGTGCCAGCAGCAGAACAGGGGTCTCCTATAATTCACCCCTCCACTTT. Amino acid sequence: CASSRTGVSYNSPLHF.

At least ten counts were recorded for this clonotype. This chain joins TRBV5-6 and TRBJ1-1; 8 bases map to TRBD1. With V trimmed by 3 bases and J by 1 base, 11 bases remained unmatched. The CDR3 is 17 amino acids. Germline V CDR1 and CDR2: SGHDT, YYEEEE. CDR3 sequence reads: CASSSIKRDRGNTEAFF. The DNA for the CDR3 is TGTGCCAGCAGCTCGATAAAGCGCGACAGGGGGAACACTGAAGCTTTCTTT.

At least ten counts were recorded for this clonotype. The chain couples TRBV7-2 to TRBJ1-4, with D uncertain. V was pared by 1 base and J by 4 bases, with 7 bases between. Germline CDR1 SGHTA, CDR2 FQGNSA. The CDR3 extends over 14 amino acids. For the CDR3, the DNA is TGTGCCAGCAGCTTAGGAGGCGTTAATGAAAAACTGTTTTTT. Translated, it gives CASSLGGVNEKLFF.

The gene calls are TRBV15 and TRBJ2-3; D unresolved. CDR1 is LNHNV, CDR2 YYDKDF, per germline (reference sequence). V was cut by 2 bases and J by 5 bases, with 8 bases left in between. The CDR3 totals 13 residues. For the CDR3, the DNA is TGTGCCACCAGCAGACCCCCAGGAGATACGCAGTATTTT. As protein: CATSRPPGDTQYF. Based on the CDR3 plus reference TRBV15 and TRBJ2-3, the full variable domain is DAMVIQNPRYQVTQFGKPVTLSCSQTLNHNVMYWYQQKSSQAPKLLFHYYDKDFNNEADTPDNFQSRRPNTSFCFLDIRSPGLGDTAMYLCATSRPPGDTQYFGPGTRLTVL.

CDR3 region: CASSLSYTFLETQYF. In DNA, the CDR3 is TGTGCCAGCAGCTTAAGTTACACGTTCTTGGAGACCCAGTACTTC. V gene TRBV11-2 combines with J gene TRBJ2-5; D gene ambiguous. Germline V lookup: CDR1 SGHAT, CDR2 FQNNGV. The CDR3 runs to 15 residues. With 2 bases removed from V and 5 bases from J, the gap between germline ends came to 15 bases.

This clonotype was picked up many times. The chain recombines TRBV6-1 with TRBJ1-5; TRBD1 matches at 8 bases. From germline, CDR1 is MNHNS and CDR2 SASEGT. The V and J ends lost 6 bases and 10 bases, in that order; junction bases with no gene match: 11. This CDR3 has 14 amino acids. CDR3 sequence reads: CASRLQGGSGPQHF. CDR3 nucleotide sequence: TGTGCCAGCAGACTACAGGGGGGCTCCGGCCCCCAGCATTTT.

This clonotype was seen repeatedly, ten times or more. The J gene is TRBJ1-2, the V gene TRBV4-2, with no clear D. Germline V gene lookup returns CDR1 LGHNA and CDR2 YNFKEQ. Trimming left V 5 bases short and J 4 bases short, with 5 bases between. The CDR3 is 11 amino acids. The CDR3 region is CASSGRYGYTF. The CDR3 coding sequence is TGTGCCAGCAGCGGCCGCTATGGCTACACCTTC.